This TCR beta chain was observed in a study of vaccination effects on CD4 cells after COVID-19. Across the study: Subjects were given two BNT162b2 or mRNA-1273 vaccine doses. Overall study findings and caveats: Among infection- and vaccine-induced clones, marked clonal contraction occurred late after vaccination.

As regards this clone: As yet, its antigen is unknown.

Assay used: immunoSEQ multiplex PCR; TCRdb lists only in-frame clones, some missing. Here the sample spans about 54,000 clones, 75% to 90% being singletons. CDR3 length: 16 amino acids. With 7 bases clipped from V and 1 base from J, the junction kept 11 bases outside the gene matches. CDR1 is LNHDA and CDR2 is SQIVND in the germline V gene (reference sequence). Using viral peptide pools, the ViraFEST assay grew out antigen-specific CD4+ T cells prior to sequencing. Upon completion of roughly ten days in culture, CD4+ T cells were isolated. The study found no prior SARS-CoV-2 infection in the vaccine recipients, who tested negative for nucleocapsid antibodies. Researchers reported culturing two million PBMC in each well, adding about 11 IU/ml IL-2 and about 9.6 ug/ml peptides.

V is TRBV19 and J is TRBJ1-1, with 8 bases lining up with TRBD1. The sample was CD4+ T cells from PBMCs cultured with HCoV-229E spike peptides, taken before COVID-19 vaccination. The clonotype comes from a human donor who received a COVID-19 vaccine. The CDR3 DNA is TGTGCCAGTATTGACCAGGGGGCCCGGAAGAACACTGAAGCTTTCTTT. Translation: CASIDQGARKNTEAFF.